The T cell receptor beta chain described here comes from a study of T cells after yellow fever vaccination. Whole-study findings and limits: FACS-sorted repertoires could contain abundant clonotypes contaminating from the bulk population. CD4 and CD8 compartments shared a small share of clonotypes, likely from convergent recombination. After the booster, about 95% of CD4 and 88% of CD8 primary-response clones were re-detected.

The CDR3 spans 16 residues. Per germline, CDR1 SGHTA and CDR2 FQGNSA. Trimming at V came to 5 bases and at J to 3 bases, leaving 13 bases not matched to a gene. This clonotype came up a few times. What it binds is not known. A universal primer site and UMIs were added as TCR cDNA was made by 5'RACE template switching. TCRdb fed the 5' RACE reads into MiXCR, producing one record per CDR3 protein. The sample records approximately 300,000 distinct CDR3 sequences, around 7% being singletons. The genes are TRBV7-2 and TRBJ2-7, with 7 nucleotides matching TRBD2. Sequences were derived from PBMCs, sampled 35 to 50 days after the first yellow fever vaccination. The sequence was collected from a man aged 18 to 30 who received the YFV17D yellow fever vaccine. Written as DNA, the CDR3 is TGTGCCAGCAGCGGAAGCGGGGTGGTGCGGGGCTACGAGCAGTACTTC. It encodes CASSGSGVVRGYEQYF.